The sequence of this T cell receptor beta chain was determined in a study of blood T cell repertoires in COVID-19. From germline, CDR1 is SGDLS and CDR2 YYNGEE. The length of the CDR3 is 13 residues. V was clipped by 3 bases and J by 8 bases; unmatched bases: 6. Produced via immunoSEQ multiplex PCR; TCRdb's table is partial and in-frame only. The profile shows 200,000 to 250,000 clones, 75% to 90% of them singletons. This clone was observed a single time. The chain combines TRBV9 with TRBJ1-2; the match to TRBD1 covers 8 bases. This clonotype was obtained from a woman under 30 in a cohort exposed to, infected with or recovered from COVID-19 (not recorded which). Input material: PBMCs or T cells enriched from blood (not recorded which). DNA of the CDR3: TGTGCCAGCAGCGCCGACAGGGGCTGGGGCTACACCTTC. Its translation: CASSADRGWGYTF.